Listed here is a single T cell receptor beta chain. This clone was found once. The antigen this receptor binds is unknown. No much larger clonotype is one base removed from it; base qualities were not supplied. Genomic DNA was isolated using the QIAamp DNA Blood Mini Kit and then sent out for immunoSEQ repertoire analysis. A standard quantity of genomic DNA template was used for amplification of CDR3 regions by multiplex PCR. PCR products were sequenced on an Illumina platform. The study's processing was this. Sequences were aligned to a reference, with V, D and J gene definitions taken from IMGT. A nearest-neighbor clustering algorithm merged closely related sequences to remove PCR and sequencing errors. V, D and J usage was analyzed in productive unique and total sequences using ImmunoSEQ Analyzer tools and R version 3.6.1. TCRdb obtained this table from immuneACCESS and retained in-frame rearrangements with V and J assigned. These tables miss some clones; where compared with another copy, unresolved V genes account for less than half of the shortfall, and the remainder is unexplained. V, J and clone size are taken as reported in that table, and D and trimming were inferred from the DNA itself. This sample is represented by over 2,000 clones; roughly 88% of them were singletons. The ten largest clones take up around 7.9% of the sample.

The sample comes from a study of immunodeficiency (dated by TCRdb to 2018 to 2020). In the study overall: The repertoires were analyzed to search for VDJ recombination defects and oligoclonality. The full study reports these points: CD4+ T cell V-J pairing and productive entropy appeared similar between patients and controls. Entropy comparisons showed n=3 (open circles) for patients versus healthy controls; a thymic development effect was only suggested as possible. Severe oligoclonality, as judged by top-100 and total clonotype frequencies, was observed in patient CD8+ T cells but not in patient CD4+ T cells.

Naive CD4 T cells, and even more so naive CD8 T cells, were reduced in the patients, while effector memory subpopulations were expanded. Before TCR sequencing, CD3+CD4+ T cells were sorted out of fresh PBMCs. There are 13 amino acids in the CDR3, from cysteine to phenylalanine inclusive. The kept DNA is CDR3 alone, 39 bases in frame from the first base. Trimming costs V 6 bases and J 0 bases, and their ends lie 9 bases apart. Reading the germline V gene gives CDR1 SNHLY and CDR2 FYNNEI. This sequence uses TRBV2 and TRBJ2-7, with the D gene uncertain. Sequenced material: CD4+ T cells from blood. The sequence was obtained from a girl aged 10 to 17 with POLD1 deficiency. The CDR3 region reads CASRLSSSYEQYF. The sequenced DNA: TGTGCCAGCAGGCTATCTAGCTCCTACGAGCAGTACTTC.